A single sample is the source of the 8 T cell receptor beta chains below, sequenced in a study of blood T cell repertoires in COVID-19. Sequencing used immunoSEQ multiplex PCR; TCRdb keeps in-frame clones, though not all of them. The repertoire holds 290,000 or so clones, with 90% to 95% as singletons. Material: peripheral blood. These receptors were obtained from a woman between 25 and 40 years old with COVID-19, enrolled during active disease.

The gene calls are TRBV12-2 and TRBJ2-7; the table's D call TRBD2 went unverified against the DNA. TRBV12-2 is a known pseudogene. The CDR3 is 15 amino acids. The CDR3 reads CASRQTSGTTYEQYF. The CDR3 nucleotides are TGTGCAAGTCGCCAAACAAGCGGGACGACCTACGAGCAGTACTTC.

J is TRBJ1-3 and V is TRBV27, with D unresolved. The CDR3 has 14 residues. Trimming stripped 6 bases from V and 1 base from J, with 10 bases between. Germline values: CDR1 MNHEY, CDR2 SMNVEV (reference sequence). The CDR3 coding sequence is TGTGCCAGCAGCTCTGTTGTTTCTGGAAACACCATATATTTT. This sequence encodes CASSSVVSGNTIYF.

V and J are TRBV27 and TRBJ2-2, with D unclear. V dropped 3 bases and J dropped 6 bases, with 8 bases sitting between them. The germline CDR1 and CDR2 sequences are MNHEY and SMNVEV (reference sequence). The CDR3 has 13 amino acids. CDR3 protein: CASSLLGPGELFF. DNA for the CDR3: TGTGCCAGCAGTTTGTTGGGCCCCGGGGAGCTGTTTTTT.

The rearrangement joins TRBV7-2 to TRBJ2-2; D is unresolved. CDR3 length: 13 amino acids. CDR1 and CDR2 (germline): SGHTA, FQGNSA. V lost 2 bases, J lost 3 bases, and 4 bases lay in between. The CDR3 loop reads CASSLYDTGELFF. The CDR3 coding sequence is TGTGCCAGCAGCTTATATGACACCGGGGAGCTGTTTTTT.

A few counts support this clone. The chain has TRBV10-3 and TRBJ1-1; D is perhaps TRBD1 (6 bases). Germline lookup yields CDR1 ENHRY and CDR2 SYGVKD. The CDR3 is made up of 13 amino acids. Trimming pared 5 bases from V and 3 bases from J, leaving 10 bases between. The chain's CDR3 is CAISTPGDTEAFF. CDR3 nucleotide sequence: TGTGCCATCAGTACCCCAGGGGACACTGAAGCTTTCTTT.

The chain employs TRBV6-5 and TRBJ1-4; D is undetermined. This CDR3 contains 12 residues. The V gene lost 8 bases and the J gene lost 10 bases, with 14 bases spanning the gap. The V gene's germline CDR1 is MNHEY and CDR2 SVGAGI. CDR3 sequence reads: CASAQASGKLFF. The CDR3 coding sequence is TGTGCCAGCGCCCAAGCCTCTGGAAAACTGTTTTTT.

The V call is TRBV5-1, the J call TRBJ2-2, with TRBD1 identical over 11 bases. The CDR3 length is 16 residues. Germline loops: CDR1 SGHRS, CDR2 YFSETQ. Germline trimming cut 0 bases from V and 4 bases from J; bases unmatched to any gene: 2. CDR3 protein: CASSLAGTGGTGELFF. CDR3 in DNA: TGCGCCAGCAGCTTGGCCGGGACAGGGGGCACCGGGGAGCTGTTTTTT.

The V call is TRBV6-2 or TRBV6-3, the J call TRBJ2-7, with TRBD1 matching over 9 bases. V was clipped by 2 bases and J by 0 bases; unmatched bases: 2. The CDR3 spans 15 residues. The V gene's germline CDR1 is MNHEY and CDR2 SVGEGT. The CDR3 sequence: CASSYGTGSSYEQYF. CDR3 nucleotide sequence: TGTGCCAGCAGTTACGGGACAGGGAGCTCCTACGAGCAGTACTTC.